What follows describes a single TCR beta chain. Its antigen is unidentified. The protocol was immunoSEQ multiplex PCR, while the TCRdb copy is restricted to in-frame clones and leaves out a portion. The profile shows around 350,000 clones, 80% to 90% of them singletons. The CDR3 contains 14 residues. CDR1 SNHLY and CDR2 FYNNEI come from the germline V gene. J was trimmed by 3 bases and V by 5 bases; bases with no gene match: 6. The sample is drawn from a study of cytomegalovirus exposure and HLA in healthy donors. Study-level points and caveats: In vitro data verified a few CMV-associated chains as specific for CMV antigens.

The chain uses TRBV2 and TRBJ1-1; 7 bases are a match to TRBD1. The clonotype was recovered from a woman younger than 35 in good health and CMV-seronegative. The sample was PBMCs. CDR3 nucleotides: TGTGCCAGCAGTCCGACAGGGACTTACACTGAAGCTTTCTTT. This encodes CASSPTGTYTEAFF.